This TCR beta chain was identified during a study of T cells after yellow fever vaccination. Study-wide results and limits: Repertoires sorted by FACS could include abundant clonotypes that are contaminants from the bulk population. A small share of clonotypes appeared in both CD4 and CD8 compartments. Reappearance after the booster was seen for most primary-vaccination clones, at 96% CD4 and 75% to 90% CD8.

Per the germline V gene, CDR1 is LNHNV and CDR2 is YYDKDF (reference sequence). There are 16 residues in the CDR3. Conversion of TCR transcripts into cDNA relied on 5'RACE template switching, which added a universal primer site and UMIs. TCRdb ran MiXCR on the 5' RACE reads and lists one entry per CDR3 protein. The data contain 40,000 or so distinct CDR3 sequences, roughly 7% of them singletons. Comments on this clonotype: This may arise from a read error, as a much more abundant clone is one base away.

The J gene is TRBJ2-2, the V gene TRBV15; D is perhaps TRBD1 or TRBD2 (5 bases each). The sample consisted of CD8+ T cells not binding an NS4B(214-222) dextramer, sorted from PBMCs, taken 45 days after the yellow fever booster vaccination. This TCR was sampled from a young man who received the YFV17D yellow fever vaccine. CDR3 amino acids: CVTSRDWDVNTGELFF. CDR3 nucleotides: TGTGTCACCAGCAGAGATTGGGACGTGAACACCGGGGAGCTGTTTTTT.